A single sample is the source of the 26 T cell receptor beta chains below, sequenced in a study of graft-versus-host responses after intestinal transplantation. Libraries were prepared by immunoSEQ multiplex PCR; TCRdb keeps only in-frame clonotypes and omits some of them. The table lists 15,000 to 20,000 clones, more than 65% of them singletons. This specimen consisted of PBMCs, obtained 14 days after transplant. The receptor set was obtained from a human patient who received an intestinal transplant, so some T cells may come from the graft donor.

Of note for this clone: Other DNA sequences of this sample code for an identical CDR3. V and J are TRBV4-3 and TRBJ2-1; D uncertain. V lost 1 base, J lost 7 bases, and 11 bases lay in between. Per the germline V gene, CDR1 is LGHNA and CDR2 is YSLEER. This CDR3 has 14 residues. The CDR3 nucleotides read TGCGCCAGCAGCCAAGTCCAGACTCAAAATGAGCAGTTCTTC. Translating gives CASSQVQTQNEQFF.

The gene calls are TRBV30 and TRBJ1-5; 7 nucleotides agree with TRBD1. CDR3 length: 16 amino acids. The J segment lost 4 bases and the V segment lost 0 bases, leaving 9 bases of the junction unmatched. Per the germline V gene, CDR1 is GTSNPN and CDR2 is SVGIG (reference sequence). The CDR3 loop reads CAWSVLADRPNQPQHF. CDR3 coding DNA: TGTGCCTGGAGTGTACTGGCGGACAGGCCGAATCAGCCCCAGCATTTT.

This clone was detected a few times. The chain is built from TRBV2 and TRBJ2-3; TRBD1 is a possible D gene (5 bases). CDR1 SNHLY and CDR2 FYNNEI come from the germline V gene. The CDR3 is 13 amino acids. V was trimmed by 4 bases and J by 1 base, leaving 6 bases between them. CDR3 protein: CASSAQGTDTQYF. CDR3 bases: TGTGCCAGCAGTGCACAGGGCACAGATACGCAGTATTTT. The full variable domain, in which reference TRBV2 and TRBJ2-3 provide the parts outside the CDR3, is EPEVTQTPSHQVTQMGQEVILRCVPISNHLYFYWYRQILGQKVEFLVSFYNNEISEKSEIFDDQFSVERPDGSNFTLKIRSTKLEDSAMYFCASSAQGTDTQYFGPGTRLTVL.

J is TRBJ2-5 and V is TRBV9, with D unresolved. The germline V gene encodes CDR1 SGDLS and CDR2 YYNGEE. Trimming removed 0 bases at V and 5 bases at J, with 8 bases between. This CDR3 region has 13 residues. CDR3: CASSVESWETQYF. The CDR3 DNA reads TGTGCCAGCAGCGTAGAGAGCTGGGAGACCCAGTACTTC.

V is TRBV28 and J is TRBJ2-7; D is undetermined. The ends were cut back, 5 bases at V and 2 bases at J, with 13 bases in the middle. Germline assignment: CDR1 MDHEN and CDR2 SYDVKM. The CDR3 is 14 residues long. Written as DNA, the CDR3 is TGTGCCAGCAGTCCGAGAGTGGCGGCCTACGAGCAGTACTTC. Translating gives CASSPRVAAYEQYF.

V is TRBV27 and J is TRBJ1-5; no clear D gene. CDR3 length equals 15 residues. Trimming pared 3 bases from V and 0 bases from J, leaving 9 bases between. Germline loops: CDR1 MNHEY, CDR2 SMNVEV (reference sequence). The CDR3 DNA reads as TGTGCCAGCAGTTTTCAGGTCGATAGCAATCAGCCCCAGCATTTT. It codes for CASSFQVDSNQPQHF.

This clone appeared a single time. The CDR3 bases are TGCGCCAGTACAGGGGTAGATGAGACCCAGTACTTC. Translated, it gives CASTGVDETQYF. V gene TRBV5-1 combines with J gene TRBJ2-5, with 7 bases identical to TRBD1. Germline V gene lookup returns CDR1 SGHRS and CDR2 YFSETQ. The CDR3 runs 12 residues. The ends lost 8 bases at V and 5 bases at J; junction bases unmatched: 6. The whole variable domain, filled in from reference TRBV5-1 and TRBJ2-5, reads KAGVTQTPRYLIKTRGQQVTLSCSPISGHRSVSWYQQTPGQGLQFLFEYFSETQRNKGNFPGRFSGRQFSNSRSEMNVSTLELGDSALYLCASTGVDETQYFGPGTRLLVL.

The chain links TRBV15 to TRBJ1-3, with TRBD1 matching over 9 bases. The CDR3 consists of 16 residues. Germline V gives CDR1 LNHNV, CDR2 YYDKDF (reference sequence). The V gene end was trimmed by 3 bases and the J gene end by 4 bases; junction bases not matched to a gene: 7. The CDR3 here is CATSRYLGTGGNTIYF. The CDR3 DNA is TGTGCCACCAGCAGGTACCTCGGGACAGGGGGAAACACCATATATTTT.

The V and J genes are TRBV14 and TRBJ2-5; 7 nucleotides match TRBD2. The DNA end lines up better with TRBJ2-7; the J call may be wrong. The CDR3 extends over 15 amino acids. Germline lookup yields CDR1 SGHDN and CDR2 FVKESK. CDR3 region: CASSQARGGPYEQYF. The CDR3 DNA reads as TGTGCCAGCAGCCAAGCCCGCGGGGGACCCTACGAGCAGTACTTC.

The V gene is TRBV15, the J gene TRBJ1-5; D gene unclear. The CDR3 consists of 16 residues. The V gene's germline CDR1 is LNHNV and CDR2 YYDKDF (reference sequence). The germline V and J ends were trimmed by 0 bases and 1 base, with 10 bases remaining between them. The CDR3 DNA reads as TGTGCCACCAGCAGAGATTCCGAAGGGAGCAATCAGCCCCAGCATTTT. It translates to CATSRDSEGSNQPQHF.

The V call is TRBV10-1, the J call TRBJ1-4, with 10 bases lining up with TRBD1. Trimming took 5 bases from V and 0 from J; bases not matched to a gene: 3. This CDR3 region has 16 residues. Germline CDR1 and CDR2: WNHNN and SYGVQD (reference sequence). This chain's CDR3 is CASSPGQGTTNEKLFF. As DNA, the CDR3 is TGCGCCAGCAGTCCGGGACAGGGGACAACTAATGAAAAACTGTTTTTT.

This chain uses TRBV6-4 with TRBJ2-3; 14 positions agree with TRBD2. Germline assignment: CDR1 MRHNA and CDR2 SNTAGT. The CDR3 runs 15 residues. The junction had 0 bases not matched to a gene; V was cut back by 2 bases and J by 5 bases. CDR3 region: CASSDGTSGGDTQYF. The CDR3 coding sequence is TGTGCCAGCAGTGACGGGACTAGCGGGGGAGATACGCAGTATTTT.

This clone was found a few times. The chain combines TRBV7-6 with TRBJ2-1, with 10 bases matching TRBD2. The CDR3 consists of 13 residues. Trimming cost V 8 bases and J 9 bases; bases outside gene matches: 7. CDR1 is SGHVS and CDR2 is FNYEAQ in the germline V gene. CDR3 residues: CASGPAGGVEQFF. Written as DNA, the CDR3 is TGTGCCAGCGGGCCAGCGGGGGGGGTTGAGCAGTTCTTC.

J is TRBJ2-7 and V is TRBV5-6, with no clear D. The CDR3 length is 14 residues. Germline CDR1 SGHDT, CDR2 YYEEEE. The V and J ends lost 3 bases and 5 bases respectively, with 15 bases between them. The CDR3 sequence: CASSSDLLGDEQYF. DNA of the CDR3: TGTGCCAGCAGCTCCGACCTACTCGGCGACGAGCAGTACTTC.

This chain connects TRBV28 to TRBJ2-1; TRBD1 might be the D (5 bases). CDR1 and CDR2 (germline): MDHEN, SYDVKM. Between the trimmed V and J ends, which lost 3 bases and 7 bases, there was a span of 13 bases. The length of the CDR3 is 14 residues. The CDR3 DNA reads TGTGCCAGCAGTTTCCAGGGCGTTGAGAATGAGCAGTTCTTC. This codes for CASSFQGVENEQFF.

This clone has a single count. The chain's CDR3 is CASSTSPKLFF. The CDR3 bases are TGTGCCAGCAGTACCTCGCCTAAACTGTTTTTT. The chain joins TRBV28 to TRBJ1-4; D not resolved. The length of the CDR3 is 11 residues. From germline, CDR1 is MDHEN and CDR2 SYDVKM. Trimming left V 5 bases short and J 11 bases short, with 9 bases between.

This chain joins TRBV27 and TRBJ1-2; 7 positions match TRBD1. The length of the CDR3 is 12 residues. Germline V gives CDR1 MNHEY, CDR2 SMNVEV (reference sequence). V trimming: 4 bases; J trimming: 7 bases; junction bases outside the gene matches: 3. Here the CDR3 reads CASSSTGAGYTF. Here the CDR3 DNA reads TGTGCCAGCAGTTCCACAGGGGCTGGCTACACCTTC.

The chain couples TRBV6-1 to TRBJ2-3; TRBD2 matches 9 bases. Germline assignment: CDR1 MNHNS and CDR2 SASEGT. Trimming removed 6 bases from V and 1 base from J; junction bases left unmatched: 2. The CDR3 loop spans 14 amino acids. The CDR3 spells CASRGGGGTDTQYF. The CDR3 DNA is TGTGCCAGCAGGGGCGGGGGGGGCACAGATACGCAGTATTTT.

This clone was picked up one time. The V call is TRBV7-9, the J call TRBJ1-5; D uncertain. The CDR3 is 16 residues long. The ends were cut back, 0 bases at V and 3 bases at J, with 12 bases in the middle. Germline loops: CDR1 SEHNR, CDR2 FQNEAQ (reference sequence). The CDR3 loop reads CASSLAGGSYNQPQHF. In DNA form, the CDR3 reads TGTGCCAGCAGCTTAGCAGGAGGGAGTTACAATCAGCCCCAGCATTTT.

In its sample, this clone was seen a few times. V is TRBV7-6 and J is TRBJ2-5; TRBD1 agrees at 8 bases. The V gene's germline CDR1 is SGHVS and CDR2 FNYEAQ. There are 14 residues in the CDR3. J was trimmed by 5 bases and V by 4 bases; bases with no gene match: 6. This CDR3 is CASSSQGVGETQYF. For the CDR3, the DNA is TGTGCCAGCAGCTCACAGGGGGTTGGGGAGACCCAGTACTTC.

V gene TRBV7-3 combines with J gene TRBJ2-5; D possibly corresponds to TRBD2 (5 bases). The CDR3 sequence is 13 residues long. Germline assignment: CDR1 SGHTA and CDR2 FQGTGA. V lost 0 bases to trimming and J lost 4 bases, with 6 bases between them. CDR3 sequence reads: CASSLTGVETQYF. The CDR3 DNA reads as TGTGCCAGCAGCTTAACCGGGGTAGAGACCCAGTACTTC.

This clone was recorded only once. This chain connects TRBV2 to TRBJ1-1; maybe TRBD1 (5 bases). Germline V gene data show CDR1 as SNHLY and CDR2 as FYNNEI. This CDR3 is 15 amino acids long. Trimming removed 3 bases from V and 1 base from J, with 12 bases in between. The CDR3 loop reads CASSEPGLGNTEAFF. The CDR3 DNA reads TGTGCCAGCAGTGAGCCGGGACTGGGGAACACTGAAGCTTTCTTT.

This chain links TRBV27 with TRBJ2-4; the match to TRBD1 covers 7 bases. Germline assignment: CDR1 MNHEY and CDR2 SMNVEV (reference sequence). V was pared by 3 bases and J by 8 bases, with 4 bases of the junction left unmatched. The CDR3 has 13 residues. CDR3 region: CASSFLQGYIQYF. DNA for the CDR3: TGTGCCAGCAGTTTCTTACAGGGGTACATTCAGTACTTC.

The chain has TRBV6-1 and TRBJ1-6; a weak D match, TRBD1 (5 bases). V shed 5 bases and J shed 0 bases, with 17 bases lying between them. The CDR3 covers 18 residues. CDR1 and CDR2 (germline): MNHNS, SASEGT. The CDR3 nucleotides are TGTGCCAGCAGTAAAGGGGCGGGGGGAAGCTCCTATAATTCACCCCTCCACTTT. Amino acids: CASSKGAGGSSYNSPLHF.

The J gene is TRBJ2-4, the V gene TRBV5-4, with TRBD2 identical over 10 bases. The germline CDR1 and CDR2 sequences are SGHNT and YYREEE (reference sequence). With V trimmed by 2 bases and J by 8 bases, 4 bases remained unmatched. The CDR3 covers 14 residues. This CDR3 is CASSLKAGGDIQYF. CDR3 coding DNA: TGTGCCAGCAGCTTAAAAGCGGGAGGGGACATTCAGTACTTC.

The rearrangement links TRBV5-1 to TRBJ1-1, with D tentatively TRBD1 (5 bases). Germline CDR1 reads SGHRS; CDR2 reads YFSETQ. The germline V and J ends were trimmed by 0 bases and 7 bases, with 7 bases remaining between them. The CDR3 is 12 residues long. The CDR3 is CASSLGGIEAFF. The DNA for the CDR3 is TGCGCCAGCAGCTTGGGGGGGATTGAAGCTTTCTTT.